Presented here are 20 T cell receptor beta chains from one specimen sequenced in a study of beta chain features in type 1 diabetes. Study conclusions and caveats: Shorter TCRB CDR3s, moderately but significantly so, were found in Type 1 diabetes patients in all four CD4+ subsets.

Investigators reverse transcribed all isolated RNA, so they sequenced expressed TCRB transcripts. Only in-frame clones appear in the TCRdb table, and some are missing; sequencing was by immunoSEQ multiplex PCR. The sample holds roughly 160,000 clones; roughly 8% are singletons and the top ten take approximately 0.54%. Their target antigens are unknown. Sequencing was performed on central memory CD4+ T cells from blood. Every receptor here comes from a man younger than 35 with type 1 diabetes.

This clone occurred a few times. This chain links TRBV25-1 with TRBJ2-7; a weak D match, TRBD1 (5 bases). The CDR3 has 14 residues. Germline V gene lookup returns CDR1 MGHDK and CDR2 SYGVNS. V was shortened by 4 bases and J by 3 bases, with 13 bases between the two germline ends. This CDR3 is CASSVTLGHYEQYF. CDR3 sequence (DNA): TGTGCCAGCAGTGTAACCCTGGGGCACTACGAGCAGTACTTC.

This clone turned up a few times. The CDR3 spells CASRGTESGANVLTF. The DNA for the CDR3 is TGTGCCAGCAGGGGGACAGAATCTGGGGCCAACGTCCTGACTTTC. V usage is TRBV6-1 and J usage is TRBJ2-6, with TRBD1 identical over 7 bases. Germline values: CDR1 MNHNS, CDR2 SASEGT. V dropped 6 bases and J dropped 1; count of bases not matched to a gene: 3. This CDR3 is 15 amino acids long.

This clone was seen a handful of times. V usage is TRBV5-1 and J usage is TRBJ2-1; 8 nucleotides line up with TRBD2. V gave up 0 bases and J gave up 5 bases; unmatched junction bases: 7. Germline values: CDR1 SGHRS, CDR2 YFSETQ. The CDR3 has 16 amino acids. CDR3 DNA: TGCGCCAGCAGCTTGGGGTGGACTAGCACCGACAATGAGCAGTTCTTC. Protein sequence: CASSLGWTSTDNEQFF.

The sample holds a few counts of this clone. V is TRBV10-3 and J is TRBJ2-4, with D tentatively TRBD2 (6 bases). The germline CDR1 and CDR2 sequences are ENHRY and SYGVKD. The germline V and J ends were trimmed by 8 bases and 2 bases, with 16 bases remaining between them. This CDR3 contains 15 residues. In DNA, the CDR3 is TGTGCCATCTTGGTCGGGCGGGGAACCAAAAACATTCAGTACTTC. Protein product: CAILVGRGTKNIQYF.

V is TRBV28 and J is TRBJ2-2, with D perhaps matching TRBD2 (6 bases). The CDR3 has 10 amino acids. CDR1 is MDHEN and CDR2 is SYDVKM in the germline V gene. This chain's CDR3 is CAAGAGELFF. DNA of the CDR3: TGTGCAGCGGGCGCCGGGGAGCTGTTTTTT.

The CDR3 nucleotides read TGTGCCAGCAGCTCCGGGACTAGCGGGATGCCGCAGTTCTTC. Its translation: CASSSGTSGMPQFF. The V and J genes are TRBV5-8 and TRBJ2-1, with 13 positions matching TRBD2. The V and J ends lost 3 bases and 12 bases, in that order; junction bases with no gene match: 6. CDR3 length: 14 amino acids. Germline CDR1 and CDR2: SGHTS and YDEGEE.

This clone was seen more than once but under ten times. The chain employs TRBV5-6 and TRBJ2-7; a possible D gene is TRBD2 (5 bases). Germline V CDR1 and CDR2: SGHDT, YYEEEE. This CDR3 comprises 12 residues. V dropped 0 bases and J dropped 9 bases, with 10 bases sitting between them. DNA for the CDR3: TGTGCCAGCAGCTTGGAGGACTCGCGGCAGTACTTC. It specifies CASSLEDSRQYF. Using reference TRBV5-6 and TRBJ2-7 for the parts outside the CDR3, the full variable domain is DAGVTQSPTHLIKTRGQQVTLRCSPKSGHDTVSWYQQALGQGPQFIFQYYEEEERQRGNFPDRFSGHQFPNYSSELNVNALLLGDSALYLCASSLEDSRQYFGPGTRLTVT.

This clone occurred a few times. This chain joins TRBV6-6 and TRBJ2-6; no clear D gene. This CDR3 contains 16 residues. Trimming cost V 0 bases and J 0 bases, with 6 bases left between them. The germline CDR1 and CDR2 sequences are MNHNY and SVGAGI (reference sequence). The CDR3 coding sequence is TGTGCCAGCAGTTACTCCTTAGACTCTGGGGCCAACGTCCTGACTTTC. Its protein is CASSYSLDSGANVLTF.

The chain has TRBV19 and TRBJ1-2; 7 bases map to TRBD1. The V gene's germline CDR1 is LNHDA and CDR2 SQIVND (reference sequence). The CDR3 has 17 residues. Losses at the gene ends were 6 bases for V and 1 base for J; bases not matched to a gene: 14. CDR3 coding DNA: TGTGCCAGTAGACCCGGTCCCGGGACAGAGAATAACTATGGCTACACCTTC. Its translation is CASRPGPGTENNYGYTF.

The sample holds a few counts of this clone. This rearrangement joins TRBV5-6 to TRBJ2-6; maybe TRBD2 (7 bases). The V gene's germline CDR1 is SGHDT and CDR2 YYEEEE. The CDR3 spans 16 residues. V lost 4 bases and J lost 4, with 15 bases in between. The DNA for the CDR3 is TGTGCCAGCAGCCTGGGCCGGGGGGCAGGGGCCAACGTCCTGACTTTC. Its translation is CASSLGRGAGANVLTF.

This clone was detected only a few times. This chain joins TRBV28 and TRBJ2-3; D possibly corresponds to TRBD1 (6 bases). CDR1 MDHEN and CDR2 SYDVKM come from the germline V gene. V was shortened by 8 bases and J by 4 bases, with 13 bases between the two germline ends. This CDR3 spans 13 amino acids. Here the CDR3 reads CASRASGADTQYF. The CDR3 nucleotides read TGTGCCAGCCGAGCATCAGGGGCAGATACGCAGTATTTT.

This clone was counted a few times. DNA of the CDR3: TGCGCCAGCAGCCAGGACCGGGACAGGGGCTATGGCTACACCTTC. Protein: CASSQDRDRGYGYTF. This chain joins TRBV4-3 and TRBJ1-2; 10 nucleotides line up with TRBD1. This CDR3 region has 15 residues. Germline trimming cut 3 bases from V and 4 bases from J; bases unmatched to any gene: 5. From germline, CDR1 is LGHNA and CDR2 YSLEER.

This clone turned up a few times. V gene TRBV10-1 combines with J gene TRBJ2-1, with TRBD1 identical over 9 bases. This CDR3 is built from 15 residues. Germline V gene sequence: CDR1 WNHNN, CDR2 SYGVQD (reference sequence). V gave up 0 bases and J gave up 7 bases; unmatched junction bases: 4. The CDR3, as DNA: TGCGCCAGCAGTGAGTCTCGGACAGGGGTGAATGAGCAGTTCTTC. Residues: CASSESRTGVNEQFF.

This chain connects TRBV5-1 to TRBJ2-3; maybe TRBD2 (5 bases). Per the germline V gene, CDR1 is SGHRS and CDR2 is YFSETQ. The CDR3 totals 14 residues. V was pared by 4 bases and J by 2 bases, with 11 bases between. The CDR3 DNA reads TGCGCCAGCAGCCAGGACTCGACCACAGATACGCAGTATTTT. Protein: CASSQDSTTDTQYF. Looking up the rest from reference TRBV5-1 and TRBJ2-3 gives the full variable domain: KAGVTQTPRYLIKTRGQQVTLSCSPISGHRSVSWYQQTPGQGLQFLFEYFSETQRNKGNFPGRFSGRQFSNSRSEMNVSTLELGDSALYLCASSQDSTTDTQYFGPGTRLTVL.

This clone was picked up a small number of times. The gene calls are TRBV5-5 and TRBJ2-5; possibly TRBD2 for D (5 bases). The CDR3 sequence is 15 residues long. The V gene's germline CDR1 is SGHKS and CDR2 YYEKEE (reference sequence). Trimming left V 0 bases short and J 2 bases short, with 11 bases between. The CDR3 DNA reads TGTGCCAGCAGCTTGGGTTTAGCGACACAAGAGACCCAGTACTTC. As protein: CASSLGLATQETQYF.

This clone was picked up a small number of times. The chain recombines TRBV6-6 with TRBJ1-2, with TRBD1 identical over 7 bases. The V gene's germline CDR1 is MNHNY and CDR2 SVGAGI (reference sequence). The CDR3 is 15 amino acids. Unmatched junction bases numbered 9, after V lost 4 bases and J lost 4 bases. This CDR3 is CASSSRTGSGYGYTF. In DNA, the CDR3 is TGTGCCAGCAGTTCAAGGACAGGATCGGGCTATGGCTACACCTTC.

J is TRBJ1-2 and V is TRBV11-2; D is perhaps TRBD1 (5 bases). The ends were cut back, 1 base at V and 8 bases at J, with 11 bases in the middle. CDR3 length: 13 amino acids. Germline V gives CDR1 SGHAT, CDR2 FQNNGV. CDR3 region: CASSLGGGAGYTF. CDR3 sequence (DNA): TGTGCCAGCAGCTTAGGAGGAGGGGCGGGCTACACCTTC.

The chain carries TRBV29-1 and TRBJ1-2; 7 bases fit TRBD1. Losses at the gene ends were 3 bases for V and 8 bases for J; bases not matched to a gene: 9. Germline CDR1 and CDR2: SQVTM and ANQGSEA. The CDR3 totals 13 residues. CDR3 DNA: TGCAGCGTTGAGCCGCAGGGGGATGACGGCTACACCTTC. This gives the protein CSVEPQGDDGYTF.

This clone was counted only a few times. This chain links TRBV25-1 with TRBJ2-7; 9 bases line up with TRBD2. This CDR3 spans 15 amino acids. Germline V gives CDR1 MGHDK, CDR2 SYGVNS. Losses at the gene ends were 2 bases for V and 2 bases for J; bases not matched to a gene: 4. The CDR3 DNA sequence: TGTGCCAGCAGTGAAATGACTAGCGGAGCCTACGAGCAGTACTTC. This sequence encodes CASSEMTSGAYEQYF.

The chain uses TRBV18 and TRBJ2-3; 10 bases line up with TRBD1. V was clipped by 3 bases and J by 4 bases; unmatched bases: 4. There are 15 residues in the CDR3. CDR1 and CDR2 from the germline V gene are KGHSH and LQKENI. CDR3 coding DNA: TGTGCCAGCTCACCGGACAGGGGGTTATCAGATACGCAGTATTTT. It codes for CASSPDRGLSDTQYF.